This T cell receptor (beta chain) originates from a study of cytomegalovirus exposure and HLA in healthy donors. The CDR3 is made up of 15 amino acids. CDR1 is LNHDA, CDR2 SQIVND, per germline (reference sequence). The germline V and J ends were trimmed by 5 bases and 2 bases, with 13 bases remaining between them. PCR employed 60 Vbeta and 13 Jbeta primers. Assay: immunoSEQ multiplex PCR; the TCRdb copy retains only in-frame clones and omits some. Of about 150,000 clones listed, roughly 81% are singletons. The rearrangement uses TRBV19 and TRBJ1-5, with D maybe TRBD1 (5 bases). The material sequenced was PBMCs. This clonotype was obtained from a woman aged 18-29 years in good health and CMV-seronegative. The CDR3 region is CASSRGRGGNQPQHF. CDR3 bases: TGTGCCAGTAGTCGAGGACGGGGGGGCAATCAGCCCCAGCATTTT.